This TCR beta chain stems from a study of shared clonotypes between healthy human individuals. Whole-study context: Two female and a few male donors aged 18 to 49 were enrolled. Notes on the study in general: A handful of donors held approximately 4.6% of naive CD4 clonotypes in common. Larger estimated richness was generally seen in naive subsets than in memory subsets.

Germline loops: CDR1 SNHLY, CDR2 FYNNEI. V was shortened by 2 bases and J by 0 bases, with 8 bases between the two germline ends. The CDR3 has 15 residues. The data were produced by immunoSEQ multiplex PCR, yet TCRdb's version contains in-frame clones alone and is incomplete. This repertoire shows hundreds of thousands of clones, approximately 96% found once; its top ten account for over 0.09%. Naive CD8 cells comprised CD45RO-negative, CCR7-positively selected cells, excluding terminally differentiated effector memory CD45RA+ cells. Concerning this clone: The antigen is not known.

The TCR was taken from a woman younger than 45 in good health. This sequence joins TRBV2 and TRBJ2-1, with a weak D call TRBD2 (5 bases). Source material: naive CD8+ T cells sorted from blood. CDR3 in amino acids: CASSESGSSYNEQFF. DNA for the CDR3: TGTGCCAGCAGTGAAAGCGGCAGCTCCTACAATGAGCAGTTCTTC.